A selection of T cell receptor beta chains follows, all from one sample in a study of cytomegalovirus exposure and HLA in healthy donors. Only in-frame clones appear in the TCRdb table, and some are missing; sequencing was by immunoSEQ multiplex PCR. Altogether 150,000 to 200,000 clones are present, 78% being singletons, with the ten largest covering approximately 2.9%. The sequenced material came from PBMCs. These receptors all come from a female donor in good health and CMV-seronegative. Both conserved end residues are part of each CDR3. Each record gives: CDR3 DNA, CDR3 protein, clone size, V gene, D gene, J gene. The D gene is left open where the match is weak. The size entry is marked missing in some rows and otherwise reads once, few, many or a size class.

CDR3nt: TGCGCCAGCAGCCAACGGGGAGCGCAAGAGACCCAGTACTTC
CDR3aa: CASSQRGAQETQYF
abundance: .
v_gene: TRBV4-1
d_gene: .
j_gene: TRBJ2-5

CDR3nt: TGTGCCAGCAGCAAGGGGGGGGATCTTATGAACACTGAAGCTTTCTTT
CDR3aa: CASSKGGDLMNTEAFF
abundance: .
v_gene: TRBV21-1
d_gene: .
j_gene: TRBJ1-1

CDR3nt: TGTGCCACTTCTCCAGCGGGAGGGGACGAGCAGTACTTC
CDR3aa: CATSPAGGDEQYF
abundance: .
v_gene: TRBV2
d_gene: TRBD2
j_gene: TRBJ2-7

CDR3nt: TGTGCCAGTAGTATGAGGTCTCAGCGGGCCGGAGGGCAGTTCTTC
CDR3aa: CASSMRSQRAGGQFF
abundance: .
v_gene: TRBV19
d_gene: .
j_gene: TRBJ2-1

CDR3nt: TGTGCCAGCAGTTTAGAAGAGGGCCCCTACAATGAGCAGTTCTTC
CDR3aa: CASSLEEGPYNEQFF
abundance: once
v_gene: TRBV27
d_gene: .
j_gene: TRBJ2-1

CDR3nt: TGTGCCATCAGTGCGGGAGCGGGGGTGGAGCTGTTTTTT
CDR3aa: CAISAGAGVELFF
abundance: .
v_gene: TRBV10-3
d_gene: TRBD2
j_gene: TRBJ2-2

CDR3nt: TGTGCCAGCTCACCACCTATGCCAAGTCGGGAGCAGTTCTTC
CDR3aa: CASSPPMPSREQFF
abundance: .
v_gene: TRBV18
d_gene: .
j_gene: TRBJ2-1

CDR3nt: TGCGCCAGCAGCTTCGGGGAGGGTCTTGGTAATGAGCAGTTCTTC
CDR3aa: CASSFGEGLGNEQFF
abundance: .
v_gene: TRBV5-1
d_gene: TRBD2
j_gene: TRBJ2-1

CDR3nt: TGTGCCTGGAGTGGTGCGATGCAGGGACTGGGTGAAAAACTGTTTTTT
CDR3aa: CAWSGAMQGLGEKLFF
abundance: .
v_gene: TRBV30
d_gene: .
j_gene: TRBJ1-4

CDR3nt: TGTGCCATCAGTGAGGTGACTAGCGGGAGGGCTGGCGGGGAGCTGTTTTTT
CDR3aa: CAISEVTSGRAGGELFF
abundance: .
v_gene: TRBV10-3
d_gene: TRBD2
j_gene: TRBJ2-2

CDR3nt: TGTGCCAGTAGTATCATGGGGACAGTCAATCAGCCCCAGCATTTT
CDR3aa: CASSIMGTVNQPQHF
abundance: .
v_gene: TRBV19
d_gene: TRBD1
j_gene: TRBJ1-5

CDR3nt: TGCGCCAGCAGCTTGGGCCAGGCAGGCGACGAGCAGTACTTC
CDR3aa: CASSLGQAGDEQYF
abundance: .
v_gene: TRBV5-1
d_gene: .
j_gene: TRBJ2-7

CDR3nt: TGTGCCAGCAGTGAGGCGGCTTCCTACGAGCAGTACTTC
CDR3aa: CASSEAASYEQYF
abundance: .
v_gene: TRBV25-1
d_gene: .
j_gene: TRBJ2-7

CDR3nt: TGTGCCAGCAGCTTAGCGCCGGCGGTACCTCATGAGCAGTTCTTC
CDR3aa: CASSLAPAVPHEQFF
abundance: .
v_gene: TRBV7-7
d_gene: .
j_gene: TRBJ2-1

CDR3nt: TGTGCCAGCAGCAAGGGGGGGGGTAACAATGAGCAGTTCTTC
CDR3aa: CASSKGGGNNEQFF
abundance: .
v_gene: TRBV21-1
d_gene: .
j_gene: TRBJ2-1

CDR3nt: TGTGCCAGCAGCTTGGGATTGGGACAAGCCTCCTACGAGCAGTACTTC
CDR3aa: CASSLGLGQASYEQYF
abundance: few
v_gene: TRBV5-5
d_gene: .
j_gene: TRBJ2-7

CDR3nt: TGTGCCAGCAGTCCGCAGGGGGCGGCTGGGGCCAACGTCCTGACTTTC
CDR3aa: CASSPQGAAGANVLTF
abundance: .
v_gene: TRBV27
d_gene: TRBD1
j_gene: TRBJ2-6

CDR3nt: TGTGCCAGCAGCTTAGAGGGGACTAGCGGCGAGCAGTACTTC
CDR3aa: CASSLEGTSGEQYF
abundance: .
v_gene: TRBV7-7
d_gene: TRBD2
j_gene: TRBJ2-7

CDR3nt: TGTGCCACCAGCAGAGCCACAGGGTCTGGGGCCAACGTCCTGACTTTC
CDR3aa: CATSRATGSGANVLTF
abundance: .
v_gene: TRBV15
d_gene: .
j_gene: TRBJ2-6

CDR3nt: TGTGCCAGCAGCTTAATTATAACTGGGACCCAGTACTTC
CDR3aa: CASSLIITGTQYF
abundance: once
v_gene: TRBV7-3
d_gene: .
j_gene: TRBJ2-5

CDR3nt: TGTGCCAGCAGTTTCAGGGGTAACTATGGCTACACCTTC
CDR3aa: CASSFRGNYGYTF
abundance: .
v_gene: TRBV27
d_gene: .
j_gene: TRBJ1-2

CDR3nt: TGTGCCAGTGGAGGGGCAGGGGGCTTCTATGGCTACACCTTC
CDR3aa: CASGGAGGFYGYTF
abundance: .
v_gene: TRBV9
d_gene: TRBD1
j_gene: TRBJ1-2

CDR3nt: TGTGCCAGTAGTGTGGGACTAGCGGGGGGAGAAGAGACCCAGTACTTC
CDR3aa: CASSVGLAGGEETQYF
abundance: once
v_gene: TRBV19
d_gene: TRBD2
j_gene: TRBJ2-5

CDR3nt: TGTGCCAGCAGCCCACAAGAAAATCAGCCCCAGCATTTT
CDR3aa: CASSPQENQPQHF
abundance: .
v_gene: TRBV6-1
d_gene: .
j_gene: TRBJ1-5

CDR3nt: TGCGCCAGCAGCTGGACAGGGCCCAATGAGCAGTTCTTC
CDR3aa: CASSWTGPNEQFF
abundance: .
v_gene: TRBV5-1
d_gene: TRBD1
j_gene: TRBJ2-1

CDR3nt: TGTGCCTGGAGTGTAAGTGTACTAGCGGGAGAAGAGACCCAGTACTTC
CDR3aa: CAWSVSVLAGEETQYF
abundance: .
v_gene: TRBV30
d_gene: TRBD2
j_gene: TRBJ2-5

CDR3nt: TGCAGCGTTCGGACGGGGACCTACGAGCAGTACTTC
CDR3aa: CSVRTGTYEQYF
abundance: .
v_gene: TRBV29-1
d_gene: .
j_gene: TRBJ2-7

CDR3nt: TGCGCCAGCAGTCAATTGGCCGACACAGGGGGAGGCTGGGAGACCCAGTACTTC
CDR3aa: CASSQLADTGGGWETQYF
abundance: .
v_gene: TRBV23-1
d_gene: TRBD1
j_gene: TRBJ2-5

CDR3nt: TGCGCCAGCAGCCCAGTCCAGGGTATGCTCTACGAGCAGTACTTC
CDR3aa: CASSPVQGMLYEQYF
abundance: .
v_gene: TRBV5-1
d_gene: .
j_gene: TRBJ2-7

CDR3nt: TGTGCCAGCAGTTCTCGCCCGACGGGGGTATTATACGAGCAGTACTTC
CDR3aa: CASSSRPTGVLYEQYF
abundance: .
v_gene: TRBV27
d_gene: .
j_gene: TRBJ2-7

CDR3nt: TGTGCCAGTAGTCCGACGGGGACAAGTGGCTACACCTTC
CDR3aa: CASSPTGTSGYTF
abundance: .
v_gene: TRBV19
d_gene: .
j_gene: TRBJ1-2

CDR3nt: TGTGCCAGCAGGTTCCTCCGGGACAGGGTCGAAAAACTGTTTTTT
CDR3aa: CASRFLRDRVEKLFF
abundance: .
v_gene: TRBV28
d_gene: TRBD1
j_gene: TRBJ1-4

CDR3nt: TGCGCCAGCAGCTTACTACAGGGTTCTAACTATGGCTACACCTTC
CDR3aa: CASSLLQGSNYGYTF
abundance: .
v_gene: TRBV5-1
d_gene: .
j_gene: TRBJ1-2

CDR3nt: TGTGCCAGTAGTATTCAGGGGATGGGCACCGGGGAGCTGTTTTTT
CDR3aa: CASSIQGMGTGELFF
abundance: once
v_gene: TRBV19
d_gene: .
j_gene: TRBJ2-2

CDR3nt: TGTGCCAGCAGCGCCGGACAGGGGGCGAATTCACCCCTCCACTTT
CDR3aa: CASSAGQGANSPLHF
abundance: .
v_gene: TRBV9
d_gene: TRBD1
j_gene: TRBJ1-6

CDR3nt: TGTGCCAGCAGCTTGGCAGGGGTTCCCTATGGCTACACCTTC
CDR3aa: CASSLAGVPYGYTF
abundance: .
v_gene: TRBV5-4
d_gene: .
j_gene: TRBJ1-2

CDR3nt: TGTGCCAGCAGCCCGGGGGGGCCGAATGAGCAGTTCTTC
CDR3aa: CASSPGGPNEQFF
abundance: .
v_gene: TRBV7-8
d_gene: TRBD2
j_gene: TRBJ2-1

CDR3nt: TGCAGCGTTGAATTGGCGGGAGGGACCTACGAGCAGTACTTC
CDR3aa: CSVELAGGTYEQYF
abundance: .
v_gene: TRBV29-1
d_gene: TRBD2
j_gene: TRBJ2-7

CDR3nt: TGCAGCGCAAGACTAGCGGGAGGATCTGGCGAGCAGTACTTC
CDR3aa: CSARLAGGSGEQYF
abundance: .
v_gene: TRBV29-1
d_gene: TRBD2
j_gene: TRBJ2-7

CDR3nt: TGTGCCATCCCCGGGACAGGGGATACCGGGGAGCTGTTTTTT
CDR3aa: CAIPGTGDTGELFF
abundance: .
v_gene: TRBV10-3
d_gene: TRBD1
j_gene: TRBJ2-2

CDR3nt: TGTGCCAGTAGCACACGCCTAGCGGGGGCCACACGGGACGAGCAGTACTTC
CDR3aa: CASSTRLAGATRDEQYF
abundance: .
v_gene: TRBV19
d_gene: TRBD2
j_gene: TRBJ2-7

CDR3nt: TGCAGCGTCCTTACAGGGACGGAGACCCAGTACTTC
CDR3aa: CSVLTGTETQYF
abundance: .
v_gene: TRBV29-1
d_gene: .
j_gene: TRBJ2-5

CDR3nt: TGCGCCAGCCGGCGGACTAGCGTTCTACATAGCACAGATACGCAGTATTTT
CDR3aa: CASRRTSVLHSTDTQYF
abundance: .
v_gene: TRBV5-1
d_gene: TRBD2
j_gene: TRBJ2-3

CDR3nt: TGTGCCAGCAGCCTCGACTCGAGCGGGAGACGGGAGACCCAGTACTTC
CDR3aa: CASSLDSSGRRETQYF
abundance: few
v_gene: TRBV4-2
d_gene: TRBD2
j_gene: TRBJ2-5

CDR3nt: TGTGCCAGCAGCGTAACCGGGGGGGAGAACTACGAGCAGTACTTC
CDR3aa: CASSVTGGENYEQYF
abundance: few
v_gene: TRBV7-3
d_gene: TRBD2
j_gene: TRBJ2-7

CDR3nt: TGTGCCAGCAGCTTGGACAGGGACACTGAAGCTTTCTTT
CDR3aa: CASSLDRDTEAFF
abundance: .
v_gene: TRBV5-6
d_gene: .
j_gene: TRBJ1-1

CDR3nt: TGTGCCAGCAGTCATGGGACAGGGGGCAACGAGCAGTACTTC
CDR3aa: CASSHGTGGNEQYF
abundance: .
v_gene: TRBV27
d_gene: TRBD1
j_gene: TRBJ2-7

CDR3nt: TGCGCCAGCAGCCAAGATCTGTCCGGGACAGGGAGACTAGCGGGAAAGAATGAGCAGTTCTTC
CDR3aa: CASSQDLSGTGRLAGKNEQFF
abundance: .
v_gene: TRBV4-3
d_gene: TRBD2
j_gene: TRBJ2-1